This passage covers 27 T cell receptor beta chains from one sample sequenced in a study of cytomegalovirus exposure and HLA in healthy donors. The PCR employed 60 Vbeta primers together with 13 Jbeta primers. Assay used: immunoSEQ multiplex PCR; TCRdb lists only in-frame clones, some missing. The listing records approximately 150,000 clones. The sequencing sample was made of PBMCs. Source of these receptors: a woman aged 45-59 years in good health and CMV-seronegative.

V and J are TRBV7-9 and TRBJ2-6; D uncertain. The CDR3 sequence is 14 residues long. Germline V lookup: CDR1 SEHNR, CDR2 FQNEAQ (reference sequence). The CDR3 coding sequence is TGTGCTTGGCCCCTGTACTCTGGGGCCAACGTCCTGACTTTC. Translated, it gives CAWPLYSGANVLTF.

The V and J genes are TRBV5-4 and TRBJ2-5; D unclear. Between the trimmed V and J ends, which lost 4 bases and 2 bases, there was a span of 6 bases. The germline gives CDR1 SGHNT, CDR2 YYREEE (reference sequence). The CDR3 extends over 12 amino acids. CDR3: CASSALQETQYF. CDR3 in DNA: TGTGCCAGCAGCGCGCTTCAAGAGACCCAGTACTTC.

The V gene is TRBV2, the J gene TRBJ2-3, with D tentatively TRBD2 (5 bases). This CDR3 has 14 residues. With 2 bases removed from V and 3 bases from J, the gap between germline ends came to 9 bases. Germline V CDR1 and CDR2: SNHLY, FYNNEI. DNA for the CDR3: TGTGCCAGCAGTGAAACTAGTATAACAGATACGCAGTATTTT. Translating gives CASSETSITDTQYF. Combining the CDR3 with reference TRBV2 and TRBJ2-3 gives the whole variable domain EPEVTQTPSHQVTQMGQEVILRCVPISNHLYFYWYRQILGQKVEFLVSFYNNEISEKSEIFDDQFSVERPDGSNFTLKIRSTKLEDSAMYFCASSETSITDTQYFGPGTRLTVL.

The gene calls are TRBV5-4 and TRBJ2-3, with 10 bases fitting TRBD2. V shed 3 bases and J 3 bases; nucleotides not matched to a gene: 4. The length of the CDR3 is 15 residues. Germline V gene lookup returns CDR1 SGHNT and CDR2 YYREEE (reference sequence). In nucleotides, the CDR3 is TGTGCCAGCAGCTCGACTAGCGGGTATACAGATACGCAGTATTTT. Its translation is CASSSTSGYTDTQYF.

The chain carries TRBV14 and TRBJ1-1; maybe TRBD1 (6 bases). In germline, CDR1 is SGHDN, CDR2 FVKESK. This CDR3 contains 13 residues. V was clipped by 4 bases and J by 3 bases, with 9 bases between them. In DNA, the CDR3 is TGTGCCAGCAGCCCCAGGGGAGACACTGAAGCTTTCTTT. Residues: CASSPRGDTEAFF.

This chain connects TRBV10-3 to TRBJ1-5, with unresolved D. Trimming left V 2 bases short and J 6 bases short, with 14 bases between. This CDR3 is 15 amino acids long. Germline-derived CDR1 and CDR2 are ENHRY and SYGVKD. As DNA, the CDR3 is TGTGCCATCAGTGAGAGCGCACCGGGGTTTCAGCCCCAGCATTTT. It codes for CAISESAPGFQPQHF.

V and J are TRBV14 and TRBJ2-3; maybe TRBD2 (5 bases). V lost 0 bases, J lost 5 bases, and 9 bases lay in between. The CDR3 has 14 amino acids. Per germline, CDR1 SGHDN and CDR2 FVKESK. In DNA, the CDR3 is TGTGCCAGCAGCCAAGAGGTGGGAGAAGATACGCAGTATTTT. Its protein product is CASSQEVGEDTQYF.

This chain links TRBV5-1 with TRBJ2-1; D is possibly TRBD1 (6 bases). The ends were cut back, 0 bases at V and 6 bases at J, with 10 bases in the middle. The V gene's germline CDR1 is SGHRS and CDR2 YFSETQ. This CDR3 region has 14 residues. CDR3 coding DNA: TGCGCCAGCAGCTTGGGGCAGGGGATCAATGAGCAGTTCTTC. It encodes CASSLGQGINEQFF. The full variable domain, with the rest looked up from reference TRBV5-1 and TRBJ2-1, is KAGVTQTPRYLIKTRGQQVTLSCSPISGHRSVSWYQQTPGQGLQFLFEYFSETQRNKGNFPGRFSGRQFSNSRSEMNVSTLELGDSALYLCASSLGQGINEQFFGPGTRLTVL.

This rearrangement joins TRBV5-4 to TRBJ2-7; 9 bases line up with TRBD2. There are 15 residues in the CDR3. The V segment lost 0 bases and the J segment 6 bases; nucleotides outside the gene matches: 7. Germline V lookup: CDR1 SGHNT, CDR2 YYREEE (reference sequence). CDR3 bases: TGTGCCAGCAGCTTGGCCGAGCGGGAGGTCGTCGAGCAGTACTTC. This translates into CASSLAEREVVEQYF.

This sequence joins TRBV7-9 and TRBJ1-4; no clear D gene. The CDR3 has 12 amino acids. V was trimmed by 5 bases and J by 3 bases, leaving 4 bases between them. CDR1 and CDR2 from the germline V gene are SEHNR and FQNEAQ (reference sequence). CDR3 amino acids: CASSPSNEKLFF. In DNA form, the CDR3 reads TGTGCCAGCAGCCCCTCTAATGAAAAACTGTTTTTT.

The chain employs TRBV7-9 and TRBJ1-1; D uncertain. V gave up 0 bases and J gave up 8 bases, with 7 bases separating them. The V gene's germline CDR1 is SEHNR and CDR2 FQNEAQ (reference sequence). The CDR3 runs 12 residues. The CDR3 region is CASSLAFREAFF. In DNA form, the CDR3 reads TGTGCCAGCAGCTTAGCGTTTAGAGAAGCTTTCTTT. Full variable domain (outside the CDR3, taken from reference TRBV7-9 and TRBJ1-1): DTGVSQNPRHKITKRGQNVTFRCDPISEHNRLYWYRQTLGQGPEFLTYFQNEAQLEKSRLLSDRFSAERPKGSFSTLEIQRTEQGDSAMYLCASSLAFREAFFGQGTRLTVV.

The rearrangement joins TRBV4-1 to TRBJ2-7, with D unresolved. Germline CDR1 reads MGHRA; CDR2 reads YSYEKL. The CDR3 has 15 amino acids. Trimming stripped 4 bases from V and 1 base from J, with 14 bases between. As DNA, the CDR3 is TGCGCCAGCAGCCGCGCGGCGCAGAATTCCTACGAGCAGTACTTC. Encoded protein: CASSRAAQNSYEQYF.

V and J are TRBV29-1 and TRBJ2-5; D ambiguous. V dropped 5 bases and J dropped 0 bases, with 7 bases sitting between them. The length of the CDR3 is 12 residues. Germline CDR1 is SQVTM and CDR2 is ANQGSEA. The CDR3 loop reads CSVNRDQETQYF. CDR3 bases: TGCAGCGTTAATCGGGACCAAGAGACCCAGTACTTC.

The genes are TRBV7-9 and TRBJ2-7; TRBD1 aligns across 7 bases. Germline CDR1 SEHNR, CDR2 FQNEAQ (reference sequence). The CDR3 is made up of 14 amino acids. The V segment lost 4 bases and the J segment 3 bases; nucleotides outside the gene matches: 6. The CDR3 region is CASSSRQGYYEQYF. DNA of the CDR3: TGTGCCAGCAGCTCACGACAGGGATACTACGAGCAGTACTTC.

The chain links TRBV6-1 to TRBJ1-1, with D tentatively TRBD1 (5 bases). The germline CDR1 and CDR2 sequences are MNHNS and SASEGT. Trimming took 3 bases from V and 1 from J, leaving 15 bases between them. CDR3 length equals 16 residues. CDR3 loop: CASSDDSQGWNTEAFF. The CDR3 bases are TGTGCCAGCAGTGACGACAGCCAGGGTTGGAACACTGAAGCTTTCTTT.

This chain connects TRBV30 to TRBJ1-6; 9 nucleotides align to TRBD1. This CDR3 is 13 amino acids long. Looked up from germline, CDR1 is GTSNPN and CDR2 is SVGIG (reference sequence). Trimming removed 5 bases from V and 7 bases from J; junction bases left unmatched: 3. CDR3 bases: TGTGCCTGGGGGACAGGGTTCAATTCACCCCTCCACTTT. Protein: CAWGTGFNSPLHF.

The V and J genes are TRBV5-6 and TRBJ1-1; 7 nucleotides match TRBD1. There are 16 residues in the CDR3. The junction had 10 bases not matched to a gene; V was cut back by 4 bases and J by 1 base. CDR1 and CDR2 from the germline V gene are SGHDT and YYEEEE. The CDR3 DNA reads as TGTGCCAGCAGCCGGGTTACAGGGGAGTGGAACACTGAAGCTTTCTTT. It encodes CASSRVTGEWNTEAFF.

The chain uses TRBV29-1 and TRBJ1-2; D ambiguous. The CDR3 covers 10 residues. Trimming cost V 7 bases and J 6 bases, with 9 bases left between them. Germline assignment: CDR1 SQVTM and CDR2 ANQGSEA. The CDR3 here is CSAVLDGYTF. The CDR3 bases are TGCAGCGCGGTCTTGGATGGCTACACCTTC.

This chain links TRBV18 with TRBJ2-1, with 7 bases fitting TRBD2. V was pared by 0 bases and J by 2 bases, with 4 bases of the junction left unmatched. Germline V gives CDR1 KGHSH, CDR2 LQKENI. The CDR3 extends over 16 amino acids. The CDR3 DNA reads TGTGCCAGCTCACCACCGGGCGGGGGACCCTACAATGAGCAGTTCTTC. Its translation is CASSPPGGGPYNEQFF.

This chain uses TRBV7-9 with TRBJ2-4; TRBD1 might be the D (6 bases). Looked up from germline, CDR1 is SEHNR and CDR2 is FQNEAQ (reference sequence). The V and J ends lost 2 bases and 8 bases respectively, with 10 bases between them. CDR3 length: 13 residues. CDR3 protein: CASSLSNRDIQYF. Here the CDR3 DNA reads TGTGCCAGCAGCTTATCTAACAGGGACATTCAGTACTTC.

The CDR3 DNA reads as TGCGCCAGCAGCCAAGGGCGACAGGGAGGCACAGATACGCAGTATTTT. This encodes CASSQGRQGGTDTQYF. V usage is TRBV5-1 and J usage is TRBJ2-3; 7 bases are shared with TRBD1. The trim removed 4 bases at V and 1 base at J, leaving 9 bases unmatched. CDR1 is SGHRS, CDR2 YFSETQ, per germline. The CDR3 loop spans 16 amino acids.

The rearrangement joins TRBV6-5 to TRBJ2-7; possible D gene TRBD2, 6 bases. The V and J ends lost 2 bases and 1 base respectively, with 9 bases between them. Germline assignment: CDR1 MNHEY and CDR2 SVGAGI. This CDR3 is built from 14 residues. Here the CDR3 reads CASSYRSGSYEQYF. The CDR3 DNA is TGTGCCAGCAGTTACCGTAGCGGATCCTACGAGCAGTACTTC.

This chain joins TRBV25-1 and TRBJ2-5, with D hard to call. Trimming pared 9 bases from V and 5 bases from J, leaving 16 bases between. Germline assignment: CDR1 MGHDK and CDR2 SYGVNS. This CDR3 is 13 amino acids long. Here the CDR3 DNA reads TGTGCCAGTTTAGAGTCCAATAAGGAGACCCAGTACTTC. Encoded protein: CASLESNKETQYF.

The V gene is TRBV7-3, the J gene TRBJ2-3; 7 bases align to TRBD2. CDR1 and CDR2 from the germline V gene are SGHTA and FQGTGA. This CDR3 comprises 15 residues. V lost 1 base, J lost 3 bases, and 4 bases stayed unmatched. The CDR3 spells CASSLIGGRTDTQYF. CDR3 nucleotides: TGTGCCAGCAGCTTAATCGGCGGGAGAACAGATACGCAGTATTTT.

V gene TRBV7-6 combines with J gene TRBJ2-1; TRBD2 matches at 8 bases. Looked up from germline, CDR1 is SGHVS and CDR2 is FNYEAQ. The CDR3 extends over 14 amino acids. Germline trimming cut 0 bases from V and 9 bases from J; bases unmatched to any gene: 4. DNA of the CDR3: TGTGCCAGCAGCTTAGCCGGGAGGGTAGGTGAGCAGTTCTTC. Translating gives CASSLAGRVGEQFF.

The genes are TRBV9 and TRBJ2-5, with 12 bases fitting TRBD2. The J call is doubtful: the DNA matches TRBJ2-7 better. The CDR3 runs 16 residues. The V gene's germline CDR1 is SGDLS and CDR2 YYNGEE. The CDR3 loop is CASSVGTSGISYEQYF. The CDR3 DNA is TGTGCCAGCAGCGTAGGGACTAGCGGGATTTCCTACGAGCAGTACTTC.

The chain has TRBV7-3 and TRBJ2-1; tentatively, D is TRBD2 (5 bases). CDR1 SGHTA and CDR2 FQGTGA come from the germline V gene. The V end lost 1 base, the J end lost 9 bases, and 13 bases lay between the germline ends. CDR3 length equals 14 residues. CDR3 sequence: CASSLIVSGSEQFF. The CDR3 bases are TGTGCCAGCAGCTTAATCGTTAGTGGGAGTGAGCAGTTCTTC.